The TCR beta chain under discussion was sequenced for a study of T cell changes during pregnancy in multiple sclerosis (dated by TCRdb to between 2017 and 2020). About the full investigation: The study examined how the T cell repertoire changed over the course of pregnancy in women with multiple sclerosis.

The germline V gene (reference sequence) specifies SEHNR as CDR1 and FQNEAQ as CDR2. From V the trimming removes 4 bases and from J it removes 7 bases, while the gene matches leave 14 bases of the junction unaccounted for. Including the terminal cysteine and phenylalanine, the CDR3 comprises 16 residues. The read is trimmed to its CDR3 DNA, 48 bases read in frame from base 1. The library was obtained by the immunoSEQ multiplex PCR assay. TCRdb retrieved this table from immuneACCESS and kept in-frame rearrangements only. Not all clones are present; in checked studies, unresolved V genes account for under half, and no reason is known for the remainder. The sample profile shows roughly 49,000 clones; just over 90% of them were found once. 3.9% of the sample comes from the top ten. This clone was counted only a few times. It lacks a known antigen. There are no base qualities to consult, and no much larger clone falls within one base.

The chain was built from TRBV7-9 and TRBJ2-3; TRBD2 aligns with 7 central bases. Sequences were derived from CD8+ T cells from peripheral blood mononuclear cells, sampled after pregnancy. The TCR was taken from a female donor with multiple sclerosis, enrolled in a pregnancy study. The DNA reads TGTGCCAGCAGCTCCCAGGGAGGGCCCGTTTACCATACGCAGTATTTT. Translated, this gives CASSSQGGPVYHTQYF.